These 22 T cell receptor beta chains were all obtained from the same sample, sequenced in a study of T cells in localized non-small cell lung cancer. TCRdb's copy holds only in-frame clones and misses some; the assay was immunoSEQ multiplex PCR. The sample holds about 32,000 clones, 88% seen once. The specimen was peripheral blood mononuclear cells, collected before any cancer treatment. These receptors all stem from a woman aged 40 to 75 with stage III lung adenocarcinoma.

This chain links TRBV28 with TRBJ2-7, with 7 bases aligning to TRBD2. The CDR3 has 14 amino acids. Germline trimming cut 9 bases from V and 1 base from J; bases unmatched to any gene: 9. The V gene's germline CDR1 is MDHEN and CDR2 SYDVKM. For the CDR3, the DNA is TGTGCCAGTAGCCGGGACTACCGTTCCTACGAGCAGTACTTC. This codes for CASSRDYRSYEQYF.

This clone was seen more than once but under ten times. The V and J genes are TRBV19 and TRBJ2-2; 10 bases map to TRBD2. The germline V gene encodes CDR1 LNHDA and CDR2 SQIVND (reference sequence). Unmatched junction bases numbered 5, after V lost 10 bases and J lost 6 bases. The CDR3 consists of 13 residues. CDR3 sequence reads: CATSGGPAGELFF. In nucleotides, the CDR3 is TGTGCCACTAGCGGGGGTCCGGCCGGGGAGCTGTTTTTT.

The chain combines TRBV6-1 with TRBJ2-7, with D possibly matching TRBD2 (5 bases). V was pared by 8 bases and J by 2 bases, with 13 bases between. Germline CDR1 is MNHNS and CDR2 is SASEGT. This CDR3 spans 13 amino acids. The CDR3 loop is CASEGNPPYEQYF. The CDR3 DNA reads TGTGCCAGCGAGGGAAACCCCCCCTACGAGCAGTACTTC.

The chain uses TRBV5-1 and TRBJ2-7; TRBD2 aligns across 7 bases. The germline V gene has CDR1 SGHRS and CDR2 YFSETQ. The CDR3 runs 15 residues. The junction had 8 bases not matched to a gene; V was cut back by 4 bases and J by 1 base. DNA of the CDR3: TGCGCCAGCAGCCCGCGGGGGACTTTATCCTACGAGCAGTACTTC. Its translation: CASSPRGTLSYEQYF.

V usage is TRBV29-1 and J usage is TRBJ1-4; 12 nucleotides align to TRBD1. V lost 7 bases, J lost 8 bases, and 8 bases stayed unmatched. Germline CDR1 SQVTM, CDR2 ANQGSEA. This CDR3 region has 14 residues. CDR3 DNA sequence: TGCAGCGCGTCCGGGACAGGGGGCAGGGAAAAACTGTTTTTT. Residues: CSASGTGGREKLFF.

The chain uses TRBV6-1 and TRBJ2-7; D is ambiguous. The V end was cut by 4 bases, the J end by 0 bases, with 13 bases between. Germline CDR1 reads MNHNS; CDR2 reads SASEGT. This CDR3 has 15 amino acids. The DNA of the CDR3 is TGTGCCAGCAGTGTACCGGTCCTCAGCTCCTACGAGCAGTACTTC. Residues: CASSVPVLSSYEQYF.

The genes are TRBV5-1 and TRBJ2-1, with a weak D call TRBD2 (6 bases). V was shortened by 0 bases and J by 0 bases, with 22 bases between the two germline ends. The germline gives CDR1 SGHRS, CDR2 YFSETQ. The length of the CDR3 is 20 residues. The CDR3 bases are TGCGCCAGCAGCTTGGCCGGGACGGGAGAGGAATCGAGCTCCTACAATGAGCAGTTCTTC. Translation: CASSLAGTGEESSSYNEQFF.

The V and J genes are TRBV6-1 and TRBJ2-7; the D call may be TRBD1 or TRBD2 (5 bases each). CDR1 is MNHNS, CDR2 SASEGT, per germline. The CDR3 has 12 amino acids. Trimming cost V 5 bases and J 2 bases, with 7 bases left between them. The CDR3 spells CASSRGPYEQYF. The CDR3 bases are TGTGCCAGCAGTCGGGGACCCTACGAGCAGTACTTC.

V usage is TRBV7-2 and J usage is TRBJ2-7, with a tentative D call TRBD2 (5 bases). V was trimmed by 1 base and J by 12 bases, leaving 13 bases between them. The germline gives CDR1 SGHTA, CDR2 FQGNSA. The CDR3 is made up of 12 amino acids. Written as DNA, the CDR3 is TGTGCCAGCAGCTTAGAAACGAGGGCCGCGTACTTC. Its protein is CASSLETRAAYF.

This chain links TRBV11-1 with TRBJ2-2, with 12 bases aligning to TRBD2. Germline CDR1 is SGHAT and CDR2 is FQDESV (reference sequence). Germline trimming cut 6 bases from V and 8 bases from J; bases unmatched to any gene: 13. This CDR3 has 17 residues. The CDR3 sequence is CASRPSSSGRAAGELFF. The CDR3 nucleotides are TGTGCCAGCAGGCCTTCATCTAGCGGGAGGGCCGCTGGGGAGCTGTTTTTT.

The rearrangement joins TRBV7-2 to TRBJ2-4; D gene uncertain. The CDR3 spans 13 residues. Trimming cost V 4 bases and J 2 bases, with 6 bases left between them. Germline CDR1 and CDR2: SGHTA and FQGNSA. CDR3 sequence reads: CASSYPSKNIQYF. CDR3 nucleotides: TGTGCCAGCAGCTACCCCTCCAAAAACATTCAGTACTTC.

DNA of the CDR3: TGCAGTGCTAGCCCGGGGGGGACCCAGTACTTC. It specifies CSASPGGTQYF. The chain recombines TRBV20-1 with TRBJ2-5; TRBD2 aligns across 7 bases. Germline loops: CDR1 DFQATT, CDR2 SNEGSKA (reference sequence). V lost 3 bases, J lost 7 bases, and 2 bases stayed unmatched. The CDR3 length is 11 residues.

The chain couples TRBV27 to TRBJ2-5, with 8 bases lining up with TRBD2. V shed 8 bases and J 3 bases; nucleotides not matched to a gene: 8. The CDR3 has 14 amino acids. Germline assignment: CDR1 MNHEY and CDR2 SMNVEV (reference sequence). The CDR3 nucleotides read TGTGCCAGCGCCCCAGCGGGAGTAAAAGAGACCCAGTACTTC. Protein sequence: CASAPAGVKETQYF.

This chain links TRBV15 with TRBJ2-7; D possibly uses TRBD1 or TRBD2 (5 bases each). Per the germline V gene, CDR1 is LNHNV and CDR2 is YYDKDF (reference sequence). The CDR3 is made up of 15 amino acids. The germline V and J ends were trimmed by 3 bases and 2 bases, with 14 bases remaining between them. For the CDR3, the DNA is TGTGCCACCAGCAGCCCCGGGACCCCTACCTACGAGCAGTACTTC. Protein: CATSSPGTPTYEQYF. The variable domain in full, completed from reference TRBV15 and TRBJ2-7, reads DAMVIQNPRYQVTQFGKPVTLSCSQTLNHNVMYWYQQKSSQAPKLLFHYYDKDFNNEADTPDNFQSRRPNTSFCFLDIRSPGLGDTAMYLCATSSPGTPTYEQYFGPGTRLTVT.

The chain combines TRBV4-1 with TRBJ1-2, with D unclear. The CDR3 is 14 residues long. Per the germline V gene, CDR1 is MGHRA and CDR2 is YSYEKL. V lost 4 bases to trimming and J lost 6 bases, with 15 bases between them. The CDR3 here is CASSRRGGRDGYTF. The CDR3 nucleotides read TGCGCCAGCAGCCGACGGGGAGGGAGGGATGGCTACACCTTC.

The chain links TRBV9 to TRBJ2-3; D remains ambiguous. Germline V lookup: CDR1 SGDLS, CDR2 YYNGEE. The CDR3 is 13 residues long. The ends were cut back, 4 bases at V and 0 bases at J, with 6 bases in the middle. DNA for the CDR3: TGTGCCAGCAGCCTGCCTAGCACAGATACGCAGTATTTT. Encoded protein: CASSLPSTDTQYF.

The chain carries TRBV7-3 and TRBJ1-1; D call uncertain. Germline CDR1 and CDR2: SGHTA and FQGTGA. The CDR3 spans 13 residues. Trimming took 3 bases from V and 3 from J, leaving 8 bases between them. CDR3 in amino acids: CASSFGTHTEAFF. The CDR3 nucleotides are TGTGCCAGCAGCTTTGGCACGCACACTGAAGCTTTCTTT.

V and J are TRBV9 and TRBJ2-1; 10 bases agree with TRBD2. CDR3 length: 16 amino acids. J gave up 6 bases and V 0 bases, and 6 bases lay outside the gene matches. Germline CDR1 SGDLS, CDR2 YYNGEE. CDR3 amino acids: CASSVEGAGGLNEQFF. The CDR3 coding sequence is TGTGCCAGCAGCGTAGAAGGAGCGGGGGGGCTCAATGAGCAGTTCTTC. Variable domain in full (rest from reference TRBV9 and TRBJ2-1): DSGVTQTPKHLITATGQRVTLRCSPRSGDLSVYWYQQSLDQGLQFLIQYYNGEERAKGNILERFSAQQFPDLHSELNLSSLELGDSALYFCASSVEGAGGLNEQFFGPGTRLTVL.

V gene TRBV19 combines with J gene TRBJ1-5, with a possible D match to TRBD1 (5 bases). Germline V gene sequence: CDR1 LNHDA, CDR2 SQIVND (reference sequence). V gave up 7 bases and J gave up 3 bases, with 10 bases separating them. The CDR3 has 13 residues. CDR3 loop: CASTGTDNQPQHF. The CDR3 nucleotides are TGTGCCAGTACTGGGACGGACAATCAGCCCCAGCATTTT.

The DNA for the CDR3 is TGTGCCAGTAGTATAGATAGCGGCCGATACAATGAGCAGTTCTTC. Its translation is CASSIDSGRYNEQFF. The gene calls are TRBV19 and TRBJ2-1; weak D call: TRBD2 (6 bases). The CDR3 totals 15 residues. V gave up 0 bases and J gave up 4 bases, with 10 bases separating them. Germline V gene lookup returns CDR1 LNHDA and CDR2 SQIVND (reference sequence). Full variable domain (outside the CDR3, taken from reference TRBV19 and TRBJ2-1): DGGITQSPKYLFRKEGQNVTLSCEQNLNHDAMYWYRQDPGQGLRLIYYSQIVNDFQKGDIAEGYSVSREKKESFPLTVTSAQKNPTAFYLCASSIDSGRYNEQFFGPGTRLTVL.

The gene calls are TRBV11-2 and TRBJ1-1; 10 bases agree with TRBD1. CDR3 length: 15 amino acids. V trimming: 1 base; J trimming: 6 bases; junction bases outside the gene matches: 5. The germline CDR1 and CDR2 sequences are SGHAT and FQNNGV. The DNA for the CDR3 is TGTGCCAGCAGCTTAGCCGACAGGGGGCACGCTGAAGCTTTCTTT. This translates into CASSLADRGHAEAFF.

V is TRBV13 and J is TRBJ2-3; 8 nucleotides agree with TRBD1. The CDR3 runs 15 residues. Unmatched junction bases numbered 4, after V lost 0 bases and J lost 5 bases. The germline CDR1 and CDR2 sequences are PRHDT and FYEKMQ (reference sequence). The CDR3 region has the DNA TGTGCCAGCAGCTTAGGCCCAGGGGGCAAAGATACGCAGTATTTT. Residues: CASSLGPGGKDTQYF.